This T cell receptor (beta chain) emerged from a study of early T cells in non-severe SARS-CoV-2 infection. Study-level background: Sequencing input comprised bulk RNA from unsorted whole blood; chain pairing was not available.

Each single cDNA molecule received a unique molecular identifier. TCRdb re-called the 5' RACE reads with MiXCR, one entry per CDR3 protein. The profile shows about 110,000 distinct CDR3 sequences, roughly 12% of them singletons. This CDR3 contains 15 residues. Germline V gives CDR1 SEHNR, CDR2 FQNEAQ (reference sequence). V was shortened by 0 bases and J by 3 bases, with 11 bases between the two germline ends. This clonotype appeared a few times. V and J are TRBV7-9 and TRBJ2-5; no clear D gene. The receptor was isolated from an adult who was a healthcare worker with PCR-confirmed SARS-CoV-2 infection or an uninfected control (not recorded which). This material consisted of whole blood, taken at baseline. The CDR3 sequence is CASSLARQLEETQYF. Here the CDR3 DNA reads TGTGCCAGCAGCTTAGCTCGGCAGCTTGAAGAGACCCAGTACTTC.